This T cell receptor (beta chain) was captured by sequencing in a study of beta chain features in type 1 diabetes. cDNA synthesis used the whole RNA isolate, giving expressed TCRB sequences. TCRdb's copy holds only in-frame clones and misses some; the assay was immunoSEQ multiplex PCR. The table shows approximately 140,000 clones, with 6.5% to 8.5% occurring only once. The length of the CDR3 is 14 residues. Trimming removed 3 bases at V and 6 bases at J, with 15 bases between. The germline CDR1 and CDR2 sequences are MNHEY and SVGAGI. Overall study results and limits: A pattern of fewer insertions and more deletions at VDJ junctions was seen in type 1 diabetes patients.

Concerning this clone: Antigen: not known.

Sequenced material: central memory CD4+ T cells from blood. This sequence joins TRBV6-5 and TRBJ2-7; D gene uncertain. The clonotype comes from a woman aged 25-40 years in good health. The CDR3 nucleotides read TGTGCCAGCAGTTATACGATCAACGCAGTCGAGCAGTACTTC. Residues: CASSYTINAVEQYF.